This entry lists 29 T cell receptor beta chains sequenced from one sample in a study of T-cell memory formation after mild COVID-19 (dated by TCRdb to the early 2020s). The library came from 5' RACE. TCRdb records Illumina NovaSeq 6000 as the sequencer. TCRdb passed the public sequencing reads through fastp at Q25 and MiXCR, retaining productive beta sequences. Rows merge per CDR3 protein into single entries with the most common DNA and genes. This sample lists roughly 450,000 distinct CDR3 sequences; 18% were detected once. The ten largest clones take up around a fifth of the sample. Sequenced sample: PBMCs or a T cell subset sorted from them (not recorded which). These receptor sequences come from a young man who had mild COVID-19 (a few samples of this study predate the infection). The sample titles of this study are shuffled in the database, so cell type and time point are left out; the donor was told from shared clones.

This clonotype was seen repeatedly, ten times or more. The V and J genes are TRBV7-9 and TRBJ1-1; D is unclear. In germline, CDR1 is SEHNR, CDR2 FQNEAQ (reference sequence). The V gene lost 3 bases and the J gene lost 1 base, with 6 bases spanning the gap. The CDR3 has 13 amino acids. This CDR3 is CASSFSQNTEAFF. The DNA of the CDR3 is TGTGCCAGCAGCTTTTCCCAGAACACTGAAGCTTTCTTT.

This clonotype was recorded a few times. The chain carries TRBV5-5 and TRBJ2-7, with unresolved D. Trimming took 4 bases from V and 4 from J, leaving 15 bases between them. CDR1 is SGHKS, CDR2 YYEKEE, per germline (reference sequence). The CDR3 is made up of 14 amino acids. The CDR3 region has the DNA TGTGCCAGCAGCCAGGATGCCCCTCGGTACGAGCAGTACGTC. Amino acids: CASSQDAPRYEQYV.

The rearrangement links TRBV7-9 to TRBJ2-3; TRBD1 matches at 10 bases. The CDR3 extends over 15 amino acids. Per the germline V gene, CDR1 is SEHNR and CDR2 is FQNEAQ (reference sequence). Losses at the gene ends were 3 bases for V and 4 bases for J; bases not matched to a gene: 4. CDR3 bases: TGTGCCAGCAGCTTGCGGGGACAGGGGTCAGATACGCAGTATTTT. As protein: CASSLRGQGSDTQYF. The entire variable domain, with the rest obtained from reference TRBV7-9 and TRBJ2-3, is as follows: DTGVSQNPRHKITKRGQNVTFRCDPISEHNRLYWYRQTLGQGPEFLTYFQNEAQLEKSRLLSDRFSAERPKGSFSTLEIQRTEQGDSAMYLCASSLRGQGSDTQYFGPGTRLTVL.

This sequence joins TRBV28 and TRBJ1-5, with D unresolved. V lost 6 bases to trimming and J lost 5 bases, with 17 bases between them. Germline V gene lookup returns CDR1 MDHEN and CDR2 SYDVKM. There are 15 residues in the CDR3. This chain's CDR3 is CASSWAGRSDQPQHF. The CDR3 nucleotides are TGTGCCAGCAGCTGGGCCGGGAGGAGTGATCAGCCCCAGCATTTT.

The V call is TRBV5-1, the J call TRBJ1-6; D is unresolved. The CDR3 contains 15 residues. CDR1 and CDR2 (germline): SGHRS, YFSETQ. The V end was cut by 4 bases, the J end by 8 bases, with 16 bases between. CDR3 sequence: CASSPESSQDSPLHF. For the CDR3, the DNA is TGCGCCAGCAGCCCCGAATCGTCCCAGGATTCACCCCTCCACTTT.

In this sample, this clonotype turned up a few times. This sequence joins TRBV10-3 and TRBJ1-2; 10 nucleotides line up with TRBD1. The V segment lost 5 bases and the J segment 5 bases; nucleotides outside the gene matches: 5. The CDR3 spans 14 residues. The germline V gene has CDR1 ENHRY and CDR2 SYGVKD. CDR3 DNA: TGTGCCATCAGTCAGGACAGGGGGACGTATGGCTACACCTTC. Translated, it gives CAISQDRGTYGYTF.

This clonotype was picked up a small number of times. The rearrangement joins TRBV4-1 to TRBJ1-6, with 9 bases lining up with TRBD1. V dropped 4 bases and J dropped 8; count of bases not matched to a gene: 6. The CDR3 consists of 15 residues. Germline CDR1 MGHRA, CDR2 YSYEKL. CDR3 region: CASSPGQGGDSPLHF. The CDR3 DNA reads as TGCGCCAGCAGCCCGGGACAGGGAGGGGATTCACCCCTCCACTTT.

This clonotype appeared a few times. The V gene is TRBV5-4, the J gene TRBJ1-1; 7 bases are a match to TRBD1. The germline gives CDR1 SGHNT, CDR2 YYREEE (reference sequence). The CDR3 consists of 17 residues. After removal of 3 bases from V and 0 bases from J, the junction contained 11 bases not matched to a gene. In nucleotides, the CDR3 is TGTGCCAGCAGCTATGCCGGGACAGCCTTCATGAACACTGAAGCTTTCTTT. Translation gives CASSYAGTAFMNTEAFF.

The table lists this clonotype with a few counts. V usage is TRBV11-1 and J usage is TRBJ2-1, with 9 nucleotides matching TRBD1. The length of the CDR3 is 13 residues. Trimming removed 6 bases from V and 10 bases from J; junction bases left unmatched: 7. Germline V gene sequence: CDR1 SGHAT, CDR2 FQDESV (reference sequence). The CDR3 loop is CASSGGQGREQFF. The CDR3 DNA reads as TGTGCCAGCAGTGGGGGACAGGGTCGGGAGCAGTTCTTC.

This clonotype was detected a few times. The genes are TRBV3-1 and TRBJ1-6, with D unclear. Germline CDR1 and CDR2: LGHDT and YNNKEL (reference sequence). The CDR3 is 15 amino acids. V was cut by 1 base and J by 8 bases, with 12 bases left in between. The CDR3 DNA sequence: TGTGCCAGCAGCCAAGTGATCGCAGGACATTCACCCCTCCACTTT. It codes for CASSQVIAGHSPLHF.

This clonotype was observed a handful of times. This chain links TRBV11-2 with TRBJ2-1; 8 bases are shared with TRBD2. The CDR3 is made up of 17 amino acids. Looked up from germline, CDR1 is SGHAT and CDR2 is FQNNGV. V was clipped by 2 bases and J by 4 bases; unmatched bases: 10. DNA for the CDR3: TGTGCCAGCAGCTTATGGGCGGGGGGCCCCGTGTACAATGAGCAGTTCTTC. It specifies CASSLWAGGPVYNEQFF.

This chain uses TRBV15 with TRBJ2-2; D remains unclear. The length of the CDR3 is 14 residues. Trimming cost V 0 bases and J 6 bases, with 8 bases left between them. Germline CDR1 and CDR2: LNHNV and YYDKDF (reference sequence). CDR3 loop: CATSRDRASGELFF. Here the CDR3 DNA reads TGTGCCACCAGCAGAGATCGGGCATCCGGGGAGCTGTTTTTT.

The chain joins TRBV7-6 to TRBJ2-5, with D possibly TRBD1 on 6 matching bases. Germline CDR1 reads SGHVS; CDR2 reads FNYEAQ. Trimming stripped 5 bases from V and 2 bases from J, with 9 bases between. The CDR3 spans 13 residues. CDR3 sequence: CASSPGTQETQYF. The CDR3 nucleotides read TGTGCCAGCAGCCCCGGGACACAAGAGACCCAGTACTTC. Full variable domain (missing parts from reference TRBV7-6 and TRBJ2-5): GAGVSQSPRYKVTKRGQDVALRCDPISGHVSLYWYRQALGQGPEFLTYFNYEAQQDKSGLPNDRFSAERPEGSISTLTIQRTEQRDSAMYRCASSPGTQETQYFGPGTRLLVL.

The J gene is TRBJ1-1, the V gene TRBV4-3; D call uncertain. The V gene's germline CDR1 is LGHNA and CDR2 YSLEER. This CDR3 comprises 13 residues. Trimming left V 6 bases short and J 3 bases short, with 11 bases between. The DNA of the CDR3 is TGCGCCAGCAGACCGACCAGGTACACTGAAGCTTTCTTT. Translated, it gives CASRPTRYTEAFF.

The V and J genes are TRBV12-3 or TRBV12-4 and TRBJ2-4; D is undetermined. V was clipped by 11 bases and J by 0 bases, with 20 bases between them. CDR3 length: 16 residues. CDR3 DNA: TGTGCCCCTTTCCCGACGACCCCTATAGCCAAAAACATTCAGTACTTC. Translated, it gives CAPFPTTPIAKNIQYF.

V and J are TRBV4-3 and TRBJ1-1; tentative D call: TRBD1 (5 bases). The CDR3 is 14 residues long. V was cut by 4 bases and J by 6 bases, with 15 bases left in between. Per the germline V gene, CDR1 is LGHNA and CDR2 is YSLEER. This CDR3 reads CASSLSLGVPEAFF. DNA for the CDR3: TGCGCCAGCAGCCTCTCTCTGGGGGTCCCTGAAGCTTTCTTT.

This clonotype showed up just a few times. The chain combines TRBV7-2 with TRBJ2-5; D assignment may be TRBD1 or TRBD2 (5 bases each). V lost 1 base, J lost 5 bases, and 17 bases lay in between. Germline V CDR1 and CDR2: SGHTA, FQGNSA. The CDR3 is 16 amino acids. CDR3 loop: CASSLVGTPGAETQYF. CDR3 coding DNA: TGTGCCAGCAGCTTAGTAGGGACCCCTGGGGCGGAGACCCAGTACTTC.

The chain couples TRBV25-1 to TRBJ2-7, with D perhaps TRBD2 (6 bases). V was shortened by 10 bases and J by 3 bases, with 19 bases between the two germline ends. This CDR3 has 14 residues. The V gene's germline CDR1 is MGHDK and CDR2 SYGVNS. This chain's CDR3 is CAICPERRGYEQYV. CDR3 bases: TGTGCCATCTGCCCCGAGCGGCGGGGCTACGAGCAGTACGTC.

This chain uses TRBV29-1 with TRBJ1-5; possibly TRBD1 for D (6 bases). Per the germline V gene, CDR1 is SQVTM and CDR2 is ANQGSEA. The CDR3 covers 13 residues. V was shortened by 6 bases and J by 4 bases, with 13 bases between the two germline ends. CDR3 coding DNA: TGCAGCGTAGCCGGACAGCCTAATCAGCCCCAGCATTTT. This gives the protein CSVAGQPNQPQHF.

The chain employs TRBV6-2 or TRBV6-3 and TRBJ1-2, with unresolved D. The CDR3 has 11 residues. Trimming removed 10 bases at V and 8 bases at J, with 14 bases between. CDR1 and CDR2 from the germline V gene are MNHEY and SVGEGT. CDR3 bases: TGTGCCACCGAGGTCCCACCAGGCTACACCTTC. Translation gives CATEVPPGYTF.

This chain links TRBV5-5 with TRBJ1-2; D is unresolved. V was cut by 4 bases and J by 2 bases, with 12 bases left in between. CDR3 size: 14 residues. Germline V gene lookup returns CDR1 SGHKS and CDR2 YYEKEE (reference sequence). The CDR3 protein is CASSPRLGNYGYTF. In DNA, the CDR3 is TGTGCCAGCAGCCCACGGTTAGGGAACTATGGCTACACCTTC.

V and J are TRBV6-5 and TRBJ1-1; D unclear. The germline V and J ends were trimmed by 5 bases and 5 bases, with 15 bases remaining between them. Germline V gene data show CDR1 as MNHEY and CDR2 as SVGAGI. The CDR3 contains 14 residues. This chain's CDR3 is CASSAARVKTEAFF. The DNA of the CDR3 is TGTGCCAGCAGTGCCGCGCGAGTCAAGACTGAAGCTTTCTTT.

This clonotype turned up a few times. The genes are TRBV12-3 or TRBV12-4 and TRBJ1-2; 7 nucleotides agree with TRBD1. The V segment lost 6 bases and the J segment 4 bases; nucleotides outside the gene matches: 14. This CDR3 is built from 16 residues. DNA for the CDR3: TGTGCCAGCAGAAAGAATGCCGGGACAGCCATCTATGGCTACACCTTC. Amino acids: CASRKNAGTAIYGYTF.

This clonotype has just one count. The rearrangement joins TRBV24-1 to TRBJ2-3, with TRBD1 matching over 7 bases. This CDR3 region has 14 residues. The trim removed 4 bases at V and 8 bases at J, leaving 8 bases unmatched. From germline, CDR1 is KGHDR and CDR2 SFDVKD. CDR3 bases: TGTGCCACCAGTGAATCGACAGGGTGGGGTACGCAGTATTTT. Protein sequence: CATSESTGWGTQYF.

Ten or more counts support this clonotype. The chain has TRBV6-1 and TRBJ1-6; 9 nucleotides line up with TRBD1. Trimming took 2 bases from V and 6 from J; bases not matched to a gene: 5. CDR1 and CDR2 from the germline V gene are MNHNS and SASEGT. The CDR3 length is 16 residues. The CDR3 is CASSESPGQGNSPLHF. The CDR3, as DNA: TGTGCCAGCAGTGAAAGTCCGGGACAGGGTAATTCACCCCTCCACTTT.

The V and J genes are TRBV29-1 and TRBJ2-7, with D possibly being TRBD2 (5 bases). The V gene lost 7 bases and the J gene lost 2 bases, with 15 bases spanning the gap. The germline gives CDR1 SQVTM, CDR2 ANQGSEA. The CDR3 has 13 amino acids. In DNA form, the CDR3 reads TGCAGCGGACCGGGGATACCTACCTACGAGCAGTACTTC. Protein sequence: CSGPGIPTYEQYF.

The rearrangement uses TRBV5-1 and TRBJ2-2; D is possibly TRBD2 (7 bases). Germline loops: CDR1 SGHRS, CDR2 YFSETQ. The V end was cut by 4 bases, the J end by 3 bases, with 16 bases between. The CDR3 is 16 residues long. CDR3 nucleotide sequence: TGCGCCAGCAGCGTCCCGGGGGGCGTAGACACCGGGGAGCTGTTTTTT. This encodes CASSVPGGVDTGELFF.

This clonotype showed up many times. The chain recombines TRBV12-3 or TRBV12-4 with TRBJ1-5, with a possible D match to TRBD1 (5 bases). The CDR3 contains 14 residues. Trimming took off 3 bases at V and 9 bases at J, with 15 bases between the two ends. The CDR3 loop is CASSLGVEFWPQHF. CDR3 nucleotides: TGTGCCAGCAGTTTGGGGGTAGAGTTTTGGCCCCAGCATTTT.

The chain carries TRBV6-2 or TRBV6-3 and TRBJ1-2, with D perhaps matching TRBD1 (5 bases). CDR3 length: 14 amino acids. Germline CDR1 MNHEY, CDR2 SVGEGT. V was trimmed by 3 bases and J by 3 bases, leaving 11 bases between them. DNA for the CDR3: TGTGCCAGCAGTTATTCGGGGACGGACTATGGCTACACCTTC. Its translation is CASSYSGTDYGYTF.